A single sample gave rise to the 18 T cell receptor beta chains below, sequenced in a study of human T cells and chemical hapten exposure. Stated time point: pre-sensitization, week 0. Treatment meaning: therapeutic diphenylcyclopropenone sensitization with weekly scalp DPC. TCRdb re-called the RACE reads with MiXCR, one entry per CDR3 protein. The repertoire has roughly 380,000 distinct CDR3 sequences, approximately 5% of them found once; the top ten carry 2.6%. The sample was whole blood, taken in connection with sensitization to the hapten diphenylcyclopropenone (DPC). These receptors were collected from a woman aged 45-65 years with alopecia areata. Some clones in this sample may be carry-over from other donors' samples.

Ten or more counts support this clonotype. V is TRBV10-3 and J is TRBJ2-3; 11 nucleotides agree with TRBD2. CDR1 and CDR2 (germline): ENHRY, SYGVKD. With 7 bases clipped from V and 4 bases from J, the junction kept 7 bases outside the gene matches. This CDR3 has 15 residues. The CDR3 DNA is TGTGCCATCAAAGCACTAGCGGGAGTCCCAGATACGCAGTATTTT. As protein: CAIKALAGVPDTQYF.

This clonotype was observed many times. The CDR3 region is CASTLTGGQETQYF. CDR3 coding DNA: TGTGCCAGCACTCTGACAGGGGGCCAAGAGACCCAGTACTTC. V and J are TRBV6-6 and TRBJ2-5; 9 bases are shared with TRBD1. Germline V CDR1 and CDR2: MNHNY, SVGAGI (reference sequence). The CDR3 is 14 residues long. After removal of 7 bases from V and 1 base from J, the junction contained 4 bases not matched to a gene.

This clonotype was observed a few times. The chain joins TRBV2 to TRBJ1-3; tentative D call: TRBD1 (5 bases). The CDR3 covers 13 residues. V dropped 6 bases and J dropped 3 bases, with 9 bases sitting between them. Germline V gene data show CDR1 as SNHLY and CDR2 as FYNNEI. The CDR3: CASSRDGGNTIYF. The CDR3 region has the DNA TGTGCCAGCAGCCGGGACGGTGGAAACACCATATATTTT. The variable domain in full, completed from reference TRBV2 and TRBJ1-3, reads EPEVTQTPSHQVTQMGQEVILRCVPISNHLYFYWYRQILGQKVEFLVSFYNNEISEKSEIFDDQFSVERPDGSNFTLKIRSTKLEDSAMYFCASSRDGGNTIYFGEGSWLTVV.

CDR3 sequence reads: CATSDLTGHEQFF. As DNA, the CDR3 is TGTGCCACCAGTGATTTGACGGGTCATGAGCAGTTCTTC. The chain uses TRBV24-1 and TRBJ2-1, with D hard to call. The germline gives CDR1 KGHDR, CDR2 SFDVKD. Trimming removed 0 bases at V and 8 bases at J, with 7 bases between. The CDR3 covers 13 residues.

This clonotype was detected many times. The chain carries TRBV7-9 and TRBJ1-1, with a weak D call TRBD1 (6 bases). The CDR3 contains 13 residues. The germline gives CDR1 SEHNR, CDR2 FQNEAQ (reference sequence). Trimming cost V 4 bases and J 6 bases, with 12 bases left between them. The CDR3 reads CASSSDRIAEAFF. The CDR3 region has the DNA TGTGCCAGCAGCTCCGACAGGATCGCTGAAGCTTTCTTT. Based on the CDR3 plus reference TRBV7-9 and TRBJ1-1, the full variable domain is DTGVSQNPRHKITKRGQNVTFRCDPISEHNRLYWYRQTLGQGPEFLTYFQNEAQLEKSRLLSDRFSAERPKGSFSTLEIQRTEQGDSAMYLCASSSDRIAEAFFGQGTRLTVV.

There are many counts of this clonotype. The chain combines TRBV29-1 with TRBJ2-5, with D perhaps TRBD2 (6 bases). The germline CDR1 and CDR2 sequences are SQVTM and ANQGSEA. The CDR3 runs to 14 residues. The V end lost 0 bases, the J end lost 5 bases, and 13 bases lay between the germline ends. CDR3 bases: TGCAGCGTTGAAGATCTGACGGGAGTGGAGACCCAGTACTTC. Translation gives CSVEDLTGVETQYF. The whole variable domain, remainder taken from reference TRBV29-1 and TRBJ2-5, is SAVISQKPSRDICQRGTSLTIQCQVDSQVTMMFWYRQQPGQSLTLIATANQGSEATYESGFVIDKFPISRPNLTFSTLTVSNMSPEDSSIYLCSVEDLTGVETQYFGPGTRLLVL.

This clonotype appeared many times. The rearrangement uses TRBV6-2 or TRBV6-3 and TRBJ2-7; D is ambiguous. CDR1 and CDR2 from the germline V gene are MNHEY and SVGEGT. This CDR3 is built from 12 residues. V was pared by 6 bases and J by 3 bases, with 9 bases between. CDR3 loop: CASRLLGYEQYF. CDR3 DNA: TGTGCCAGCAGGCTGCTCGGCTACGAGCAGTACTTC.

This chain uses TRBV29-1 with TRBJ1-5, with TRBD1 matching 9 bases. This CDR3 region has 13 residues. Germline V gene data show CDR1 as SQVTM and CDR2 as ANQGSEA. Trimming cost V 4 bases and J 3 bases; bases outside gene matches: 1. The CDR3 here is CSVGTGVNQPQHF. The CDR3 DNA sequence: TGCAGCGTTGGGACAGGGGTCAATCAGCCCCAGCATTTT.

The rearrangement links TRBV27 to TRBJ2-2; D is unclear. With 3 bases removed from V and 2 bases from J, the gap between germline ends came to 7 bases. The length of the CDR3 is 14 residues. Looked up from germline, CDR1 is MNHEY and CDR2 is SMNVEV (reference sequence). The CDR3 sequence: CASSFPTNTGELFF. The CDR3 coding sequence is TGTGCCAGCAGTTTTCCCACCAACACCGGGGAGCTGTTTTTT.

The table lists this clonotype with many counts. The chain has TRBV7-2 and TRBJ2-3; 8 nucleotides align to TRBD1. Germline loops: CDR1 SGHTA, CDR2 FQGNSA. CDR3 size: 17 residues. The trim removed 5 bases at V and 1 base at J, leaving 11 bases unmatched. Written as DNA, the CDR3 is TGTGCCAGCAGCACCCGCACCGGGACAGGAGGCACAGATACGCAGTATTTT. It encodes CASSTRTGTGGTDTQYF.

The table lists this clonotype with a few counts. The gene calls are TRBV18 and TRBJ1-1; no reliable D call. CDR3 size: 13 residues. Germline CDR1 is KGHSH and CDR2 is LQKENI. V was trimmed by 2 bases and J by 3 bases, leaving 7 bases between them. In DNA form, the CDR3 reads TGTGCCAGCTCACCAGCGCAAGACACTGAAGCTTTCTTT. Translated: CASSPAQDTEAFF.

This clonotype was seen at least ten times. The CDR3, as DNA: TGTGCCAGCAGTTTAGTAGGCGGTGGACCTAATCAGCCCCAGCATTTT. As protein: CASSLVGGGPNQPQHF. V and J are TRBV12-3 or TRBV12-4 and TRBJ1-5; D uncertain. The CDR3 runs to 16 residues. V was shortened by 1 base and J by 4 bases, with 14 bases between the two germline ends.

This clonotype was seen more than once but under ten times. The CDR3 spells CASSYGTGVYTQYF. The DNA for the CDR3 is TGTGCCAGCAGTTACGGGACAGGGGTATATACGCAGTATTTT. This chain joins TRBV6-5 and TRBJ2-3; TRBD1 agrees at 10 bases. The CDR3 is 14 residues long. The germline CDR1 and CDR2 sequences are MNHEY and SVGAGI. Trimming took 2 bases from V and 7 from J; bases not matched to a gene: 3.

This clonotype was picked up many times. V gene TRBV10-3 combines with J gene TRBJ2-3, with no clear D. Trimming took 11 bases from V and 5 from J, leaving 17 bases between them. Germline values: CDR1 ENHRY, CDR2 SYGVKD. CDR3 length: 13 amino acids. The chain's CDR3 is CAATPEPGDTQYF. In DNA form, the CDR3 reads TGTGCCGCAACCCCAGAGCCCGGAGATACGCAGTATTTT.

This clonotype was observed many times. A read error may produce the germline difference seen at one junction end. The chain uses TRBV4-1 and TRBJ2-1; TRBD1 is a possible D gene (5 bases). The V gene's germline CDR1 is MGHRA and CDR2 YSYEKL. This CDR3 is built from 12 residues. The CDR3 reads CASSQGYNEQFF. Written as DNA, the CDR3 is TGTGCCAGCAGCCAGGGATACAATGAGCAGTTCTTC.

The rearrangement links TRBV5-8 to TRBJ2-3; D unclear. The CDR3 covers 17 residues. The V gene lost 4 bases and the J gene lost 2 bases, with 20 bases spanning the gap. Germline CDR1 SGHTS, CDR2 YDEGEE. The CDR3 here is CASSRAWSNTDTDTQYF. The CDR3 DNA follows: TGTGCCAGCAGCCGGGCCTGGAGTAACACGGACACAGATACGCAGTATTTT.

The chain is built from TRBV7-2 and TRBJ2-1; D not certain. CDR1 SGHTA and CDR2 FQGNSA come from the germline V gene. V was cut by 7 bases and J by 8 bases, with 12 bases left in between. The CDR3 is 12 amino acids. In nucleotides, the CDR3 is TGTGCCAGCACCCCAACGGGTTATGAGCAGTTCTTC. Translation: CASTPTGYEQFF. Variable domain in full (rest from reference TRBV7-2 and TRBJ2-1): GAGVSQSPSNKVTEKGKDVELRCDPISGHTALYWYRQSLGQGLEFLIYFQGNSAPDKSGLPSDRFSAERTGGSVSTLTIQRTQQEDSAVYLCASTPTGYEQFFGPGTRLTVL.

This clonotype was observed many times. The chain has TRBV10-3 and TRBJ2-5; weak D call: TRBD1 (6 bases). This CDR3 contains 14 residues. Trimming left V 0 bases short and J 4 bases short, with 9 bases between. Germline V gene data show CDR1 as ENHRY and CDR2 as SYGVKD. The CDR3 protein is CAISESTGSETQYF. CDR3 nucleotide sequence: TGTGCCATCAGTGAGTCAACAGGGTCAGAGACCCAGTACTTC.